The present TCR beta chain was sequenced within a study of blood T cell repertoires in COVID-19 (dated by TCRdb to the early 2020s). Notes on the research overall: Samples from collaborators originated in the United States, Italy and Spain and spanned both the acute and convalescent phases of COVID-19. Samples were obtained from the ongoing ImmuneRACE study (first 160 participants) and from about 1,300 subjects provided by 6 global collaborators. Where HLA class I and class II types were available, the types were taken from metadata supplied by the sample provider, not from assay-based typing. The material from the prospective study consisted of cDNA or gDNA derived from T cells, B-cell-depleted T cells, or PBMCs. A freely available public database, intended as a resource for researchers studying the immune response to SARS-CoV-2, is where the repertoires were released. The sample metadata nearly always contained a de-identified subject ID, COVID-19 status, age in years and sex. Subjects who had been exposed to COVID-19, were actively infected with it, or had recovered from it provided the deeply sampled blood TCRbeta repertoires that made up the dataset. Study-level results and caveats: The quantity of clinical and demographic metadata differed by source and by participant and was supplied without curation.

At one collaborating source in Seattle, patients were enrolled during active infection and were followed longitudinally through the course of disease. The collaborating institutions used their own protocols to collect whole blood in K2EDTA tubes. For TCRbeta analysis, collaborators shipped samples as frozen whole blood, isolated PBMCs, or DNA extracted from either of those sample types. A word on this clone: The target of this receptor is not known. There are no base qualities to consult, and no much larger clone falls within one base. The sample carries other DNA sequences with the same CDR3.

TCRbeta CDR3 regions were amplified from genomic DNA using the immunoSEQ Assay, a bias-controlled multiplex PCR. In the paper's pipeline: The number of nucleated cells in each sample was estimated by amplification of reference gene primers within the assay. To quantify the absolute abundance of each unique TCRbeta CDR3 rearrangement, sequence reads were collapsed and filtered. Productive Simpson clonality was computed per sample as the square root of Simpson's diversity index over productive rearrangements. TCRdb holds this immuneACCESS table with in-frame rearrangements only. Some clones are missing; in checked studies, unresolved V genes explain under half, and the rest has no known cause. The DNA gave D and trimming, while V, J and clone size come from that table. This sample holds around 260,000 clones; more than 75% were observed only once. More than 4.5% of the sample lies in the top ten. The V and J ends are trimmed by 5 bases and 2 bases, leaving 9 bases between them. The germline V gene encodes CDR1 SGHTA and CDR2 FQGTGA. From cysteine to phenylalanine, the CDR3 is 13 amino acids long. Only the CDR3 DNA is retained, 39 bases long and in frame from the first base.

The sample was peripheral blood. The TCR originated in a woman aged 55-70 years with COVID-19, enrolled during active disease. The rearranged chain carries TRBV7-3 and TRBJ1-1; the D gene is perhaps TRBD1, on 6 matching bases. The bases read TGTGCCAGCAGCCGGACAGCTAACACTGAAGCTTTCTTT. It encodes CASSRTANTEAFF.